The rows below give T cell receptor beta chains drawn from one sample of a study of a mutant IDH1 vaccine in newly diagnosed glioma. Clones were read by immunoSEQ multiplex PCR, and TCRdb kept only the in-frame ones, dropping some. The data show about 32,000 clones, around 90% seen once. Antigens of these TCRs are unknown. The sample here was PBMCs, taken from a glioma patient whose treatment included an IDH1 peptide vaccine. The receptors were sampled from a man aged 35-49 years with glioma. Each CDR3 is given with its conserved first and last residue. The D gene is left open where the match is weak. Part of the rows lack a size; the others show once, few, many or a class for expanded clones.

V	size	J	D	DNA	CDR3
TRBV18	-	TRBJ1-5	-	TGTGCCAGCTCACCAACTTACAATCAGCCCCAGCATTTT	CASSPTYNQPQHF
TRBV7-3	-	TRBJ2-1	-	TGTGCCAGCAGCTTAAATCTCCAGAGCAATGAGCAGTTCTTC	CASSLNLQSNEQFF
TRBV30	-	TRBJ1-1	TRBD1	TGTGCCTTGACAGGGGGCAGGGTGAGCACTGAAGCTTTCTTT	CALTGGRVSTEAFF
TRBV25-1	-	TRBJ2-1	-	TGTGCCAGCAGTGAGCCCGGGCAGGCAGTGTACAATGAGCAGTTCTTC	CASSEPGQAVYNEQFF
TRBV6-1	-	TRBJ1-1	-	TGTGCCTGCTATGTCACTGAAGCTTTCTTT	CACYVTEAFF
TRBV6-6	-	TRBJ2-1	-	TGTGCCAGCAGTTCTACCGCCGAGCAGTTCTTC	CASSSTAEQFF
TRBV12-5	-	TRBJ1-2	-	TGTGCTAGTGGTTTGGGGCAGCTATATGGCTACACCTTC	CASGLGQLYGYTF
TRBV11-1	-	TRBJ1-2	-	TGTGCCAGCAGCTTAGGCCCGAACGGAGGCTACACCTTC	CASSLGPNGGYTF
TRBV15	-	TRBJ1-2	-	TGTGCCGCCAGCAGAGATCATCAGGGGTCTGGCTACACCTTC	CAASRDHQGSGYTF
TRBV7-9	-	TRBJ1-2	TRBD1	TGTGCCAGCAGCCAGGGACAGGGGGCAGACTATGGCTACACCTTC	CASSQGQGADYGYTF
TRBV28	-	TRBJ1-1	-	TGTGCCAGCTCCTATTCTGGGGCTCCTAAACCCACCTTT	CASSYSGAPKPTF
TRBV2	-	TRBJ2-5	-	TGTGCCAGTACCAGTGGGAGAACCCAGTACTTC	CASTSGRTQYF
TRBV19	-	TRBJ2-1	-	TGTGCCAGTAGGGTTAGCGTGAACAATGAGCAGTTCTTC	CASRVSVNNEQFF
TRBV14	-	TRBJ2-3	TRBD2	TGTGCCAGCAGCCAAGATTTTGGGACTAGCGGGAGTGATACGCAGTATTTT	CASSQDFGTSGSDTQYF
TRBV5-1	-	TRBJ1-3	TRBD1	TGCGCCAGCAGCCCCACAGGGGCTGGAAACACCATATATTTT	CASSPTGAGNTIYF
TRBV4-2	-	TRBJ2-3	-	TGTGCCAGCAGCCCCCGGGCTAGCGAGAGCACAGATACGCAGTATTTT	CASSPRASESTDTQYF
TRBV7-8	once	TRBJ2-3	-	TGTGCCAGCAGCTCCCCTAGCATGGGAACAGATACGCAGTATTTT	CASSSPSMGTDTQYF
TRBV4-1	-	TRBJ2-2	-	TGCGCCAGCAGCCAAGTAGTTCTAGTGGGCACCGGGGAGCTGTTTTTT	CASSQVVLVGTGELFF
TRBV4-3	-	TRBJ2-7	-	TGCGCCAGCAGCCATCGTATCACCTACGAGCAGTACTTC	CASSHRITYEQYF
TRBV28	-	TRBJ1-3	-	TGTGCCAGCAGTTTATTATCCCACTCTGGAAACACCATATATTTT	CASSLLSHSGNTIYF
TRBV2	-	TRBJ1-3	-	TGTGCCACCCAGGGTAGGAAAGGACAGCCCGATTTT	CATQGRKGQPDF
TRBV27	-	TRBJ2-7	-	TGTGCCAGCAGCAACCTCAGGAGCTCCTACGAGCAGTACTTC	CASSNLRSSYEQYF
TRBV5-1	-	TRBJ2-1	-	TGCGCCAGCAGCTTGACAGGCATCTCCTACAATGAGCAGTTCTTC	CASSLTGISYNEQFF
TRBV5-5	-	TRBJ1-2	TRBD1	TGTGCCAGCAGCCGGGACAGGGACTATGGCTACACCTTC	CASSRDRDYGYTF
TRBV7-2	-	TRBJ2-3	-	TGTGCCAGCAGCTTAGCGGGGGCAGGGCGGGAAGATACGCAGTATTTT	CASSLAGAGREDTQYF
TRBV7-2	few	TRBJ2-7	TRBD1	TGTGCCAGCAGCCCGAGGGGGCTGAATGGGGGCGAGCAGTACTTC	CASSPRGLNGGEQYF
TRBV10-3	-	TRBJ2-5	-	TGTGCCATCAGTGTGAGGGATAGGGAGACCCAGTACTTC	CAISVRDRETQYF
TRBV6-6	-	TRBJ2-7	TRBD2	TGTGCCAGCAGTCCCCGGGAGGGGGGCTACGAGCAGTACTTC	CASSPREGGYEQYF
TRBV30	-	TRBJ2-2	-	TGTGCCTGGAGTGTACTCTGGGACACCGGGGAGCTGTTTTTT	CAWSVLWDTGELFF
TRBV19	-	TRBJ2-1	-	TGTGCCAGTAGTATGGGGACCTCTCCATTGGGTTTCAATGAGCAGTTCTTC	CASSMGTSPLGFNEQFF
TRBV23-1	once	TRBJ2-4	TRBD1	TGCGCCAGCAGTCCGTCCCGGGACAGAAGAGGTATGGATCTAGCCAAAAACATTCAGTACTTC	CASSPSRDRRGMDLAKNIQYF
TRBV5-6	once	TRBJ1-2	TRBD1	TGTGCCAGCAGCCAAGGGACAGGGATATACTATGGCTACACCTTC	CASSQGTGIYYGYTF
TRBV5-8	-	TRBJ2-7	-	TGTGCCAGTAACACTATGACGGCCGGGTCCTACGAGCAGTACTTC	CASNTMTAGSYEQYF
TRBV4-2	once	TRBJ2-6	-	TGTGCCAGCAGCCAAGATCAGATAGGGCCCGGGTCGGGGGCCAACGTCCTGACTTTC	CASSQDQIGPGSGANVLTF
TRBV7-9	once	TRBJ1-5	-	TGTGCCAGCAGCCAAGCCCAGGGCAATCAGCCCCAGCATTTT	CASSQAQGNQPQHF
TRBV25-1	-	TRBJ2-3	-	TGTGCCAGCAGTGCGTCCAGGAGGGGCACTAGCACAGATACGCAGTATTTT	CASSASRRGTSTDTQYF
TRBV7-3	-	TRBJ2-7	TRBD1	TGTGCCAGCAGCTTAAGGGGATCGGGGACAGCGGTGACCTACGAGCAGTACTTC	CASSLRGSGTAVTYEQYF
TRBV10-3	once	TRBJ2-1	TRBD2	TGTGCCATCTCTCGGACTAGCGGGCCCAACAATGAGCAGTTCTTC	CAISRTSGPNNEQFF
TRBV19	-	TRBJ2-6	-	TGTGCCAGTAGTATGATTGGGGCCAACGTCCTGACTTTC	CASSMIGANVLTF
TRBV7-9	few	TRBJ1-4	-	TGTGCCAGCAGCTTAGCCCCGACGATCCAGGGTTATAATGAAAAACTGTTTTTT	CASSLAPTIQGYNEKLFF
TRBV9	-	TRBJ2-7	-	TGTGCCAGCAGCGTAGGTGGCAGAGGCTACGAGCAGTACTTC	CASSVGGRGYEQYF
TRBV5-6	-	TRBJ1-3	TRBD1	TGTGCCAGCAGCTGGGAGACAGGGTTGGGAAACACCATATATTTT	CASSWETGLGNTIYF
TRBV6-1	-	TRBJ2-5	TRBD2	TGTGCCAGCAGTGAAGTAGCGGGGGGGCAAGAGACCCAGTACTTC	CASSEVAGGQETQYF
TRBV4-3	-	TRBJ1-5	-	TGCGCCAGCAGCCAAGAGAGAGGGGCCGCCGTGTGGCCCCAGCATTTT	CASSQERGAAVWPQHF